Included here is one TCR beta chain sequence, with context. This clone was seen only a few times. Its antigen is currently not known. Base qualities were left out, and no much larger clone turns up one base away. The germline V gene provides CDR1 MNHEY and CDR2 SVGAGI. Relative to germline, V is 2 bases shorter and J is 5 bases shorter, with 13 bases between their ends. The CDR3 holds 14 amino acids from the cysteine to the phenylalanine. Left in the record is the CDR3 DNA by itself, 42 bases read in frame from the first base. This specimen comes from a study of cytomegalovirus exposure and HLA in healthy donors (dated by TCRdb to about 2017). Regarding the complete study: According to an earlier analysis of 550 to 700 of the donors, about 179 million T cells yielded some 110 million unique TCR beta sequences and around 300 Gb of sequence data. Every discovery cohort repertoire had been produced on one sequencing platform. Approximately 310 gigabases of sequencing data and approximately 85 million unique TCR sequences were included in an early release covering 550 to 650 HLA-typed donors. The study was designed to test whether signatures of past pathogen exposure could be identified by cataloging public T cell receptors. To study patterns of TCR occurrence, a later analysis re-analyzed previously published TCR beta repertoires from 600 to 750 donors and added high-resolution HLA genotyping. Of the 300 to 400 genotyped donors, 65% to 90% fell in the genetic ancestry cluster associated with self-reported Caucasian donors. In addition to the first cohort of 666 subjects, a separate validation cohort of 120 different subjects was used. A later genetic analysis used genome-wide SNP genotypes for about 55% of the 666 donors, treating that subset as a discovery cohort. Typing coverage differed by locus: A, B, C, DRB1 and DQB1 were typed in roughly 620-630 donors, DQA1 in about 510, DPA1 in 600 to 610, and DPB1 in 400 to 480. Rather than using new phenotypic data, the later analysis identified candidate immune exposures from TCR beta sequences and from how often those sequences occurred across donors. Alongside the repertoire data, information on donor age, sex, ethnicity and CMV serostatus was compiled. Both class I and class II loci were covered by HLA typing, at four-digit resolution. The study used immunosequencing to profile the T cell repertoires of approximately 630 subjects and linked those repertoires to cytomegalovirus serostatus. Several DR-DQ haplotypes were handled as single units for association and clustering, since linkage in the cohort was strong. An earlier analysis of 587 of the donors used high-throughput TCR beta sequencing to judge whether each TCR beta V gene segment behaved as functional or pseudogenic. The study combined high-throughput TCR immunosequencing, statistical association of individual TCRs with disease status, and machine learning to predict cytomegalovirus infection status. On average, around 200,000 unique TCR beta nucleotide sequences were sequenced per donor among fewer than 500 genotyped donors of the cohort, with roughly 18% of those sequences being non-productive.

The cohort was made up of 650 to 700 healthy bone marrow donors. At the time of sampling, every cohort member was nominally healthy, though immune exposures that went unrecorded were likely present. The donor was CMV seropositive and was included in the group of 289 seropositive cohort members. A peripheral blood sample was collected from each donor, and TCR beta sequencing was performed on peripheral blood mononuclear cells. The Qiagen DNeasy Blood Extraction Kit was used to extract genomic DNA from the blood cell samples. The research as a whole found: Most CMV-associated TCR beta chains appeared to be HLA-restricted in a later analysis, and the HLA associations seemed to be driven largely by CMV exposure. Compared with equally common non-associated chains, HLA-associated TCR beta chains in a later analysis were more clonally expanded and had lower generation probabilities. Most TCR sequences were seen in very few donors, while some public TCRs were found in many individuals. According to the authors, the approach could potentially be generalized to other disease states and immunological phenotypes. Because counts were too low, approximately 15 rarely observed V segments, including chromosome 9 orphons, were excluded from the earlier analysis of fewer than 650 of the donors. Specific HLA alleles were associated with roughly 17,000 TCR beta sequences at a false discovery rate of 0.05 in a later analysis. According to a later genetic analysis, donors in an Asian-associated ancestry cluster had fewer N-insertions in productive TCRs than the approximately 670-donor mean. Because the 87-base-pair reads could not distinguish some IMGT-functional V segments, including TRBV6-2 and TRBV6-3, those segments were excluded. CMV serostatus was the only immune exposure information available for the cohort. The presence/absence analyses assumed that sequencing depth was roughly uniform across donors, and that assumption may not be true. Linkage disequilibrium might explain the correlated functional status among segregating V segments, but an unknown experimental factor could not be ruled out. The classifier was reported to diagnose cytomegalovirus status with high specificity and sensitivity in both the original cohort and the validation cohort. In a later analysis, TCR association rates were found to vary across HLA loci, with the most associated TCRs seen for DRB1 alleles and the fewest for HLA-C alleles. In a later genetic analysis, a missense DCLRE1C variant was associated with V-gene and J-gene trimming of TCR beta chains, and the association was replicated in an independent cohort. In vitro tests confirmed that a few of the cytomegalovirus-associated TCR beta chains recognize cytomegalovirus antigens. A further reported finding was that TCR beta sequences accurately predicted the HLA-A and HLA-B alleles for most subjects in the first cohort. Strong co-occurrence of HLA alleles, especially DR and DQ, made assigning TCR associations to individual alleles difficult. A cluster of highly shared sequence variants was judged likely to be a technical artifact of the sequencing pipeline. A later analysis reported that several top co-occurrence clusters appeared linked to parvovirus B19, influenza, CMV and Epstein-Barr virus. Because HLA typing was missing for some donors at each locus, association tests included only the typed subset. This cohort had only TCR beta chains sequenced, and the lack of alpha or paired-chain data limited which features could be detected. In the study, approximately 160 TCR beta chains were listed as associated with cytomegalovirus. In an earlier analysis of some 640 of the donors, most TCR beta V segments were observed in productive rearrangements about 87% or about 30% of the time, broadly matching IMGT annotations.

The library relied on the immunoSEQ multiplex PCR assay. A mixture of 60 forward primers for TCR Vbeta segments and 13 reverse primers for TCR Jbeta segments was used in the multiplex PCR. The CDR3 region of rearranged TCR beta genes was amplified from genomic DNA with a multiplex PCR assay. Amplified TCR beta libraries were sequenced as 87-base-pair reads on the Illumina HiSeq System. The paper's data handling went like this. A later analysis tallied roughly 80 million unique TCR beta chains across the 600 to 700 repertoires, and approximately 11 million of those chains were shared by two or more donors. A nearest-neighbor algorithm error-corrected the raw reads and collapsed the reads into unique sequences, merging closely related sequences to remove PCR and sequencing errors. CDR3 sequences were aligned to IMGT reference sequences to assign V, D and J gene segments. Each retained sequence needed at least a six-nucleotide match to both a V gene segment and a J gene segment. A rearrangement was called productive if the CDR3 had no stop codons and remained in frame with V and J, and every other rearrangement was called non-productive. CDR3 was defined according to IMGT convention as the region running from the second conserved V-encoded cysteine to the conserved J-encoded phenylalanine. In an earlier analysis of around 540 of the donors, sequences lacking an unambiguous match to a single V gene segment were excluded. In an earlier analysis of approximately 550 of the donors, V segments were called functional above 56.7% productive rearrangements and were called segregating when the between-donor standard deviation exceeded 5%. A statistical classification framework was built for diagnosing cytomegalovirus status from the catalog of TCR beta chain sequences. A later analysis assigned V and J genes by comparing TCR nucleotide sequences with IMGT/GENE-DB human TR gene sequences. In a later analysis, CDR3 sequences and most-parsimonious VDJ recombination scenarios were assigned using the TCRdist pipeline. In a later analysis, every TCR beta chain was defined by the combination of its CDR3 amino acid sequence and its V-gene family, and reads without a unique V-gene family were dropped. As a way to deal with suspected cross-contamination and a sequencing artifact, a later analysis dropped approximately 570 nucleotide sequences that were highly shared and had low generation probability. In a later analysis, a clonal expansion index was calculated for each public chain from normalized within-repertoire ranks of inferred template counts. A later analysis computed generation probabilities with a VDJ recombination model fitted to out-of-frame rearrangements, and checked the results against IGoR. A later analysis scored TCR-TCR, TCR-HLA and TCR-CMV co-occurrence with hypergeometric tests, applying a repertoire-size bias correction to TCR pairs. To estimate false discovery rates, a later analysis permuted the HLA or CMV assignments 20 times. In a later analysis, co-occurring TCRs were grouped using DBSCAN, and TCRdist sequence similarity was added for clustering within HLA-allele-positive subsets. Repertoires with fewer than 30,000 or more than 120,000 public chains, plus five repertoires with anomalous nucleotide sharing, were excluded from co-occurrence clustering. TCRdb re-hosts the immuneACCESS table, in-frame sequences only. Its copies lack some clones; in the studies checked, an unresolved V gene accounts for under half of them, and the cause for the rest is not known. V, J and clone size reflect that table, while D and trimming were determined from the DNA. For this sample the table gives around 31,000 clones, of which about 60% were detected only once. The top ten hold around two fifths of the sample.

The sequenced sample consisted of PBMCs. The V gene is TRBV6-5 and the J gene is TRBJ2-7, with TRBD1 as a weak D call on 6 bases. The clonotype originates from a male donor in good health and CMV-seropositive. CDR3 region: CASSYKQGLHEQYF. The DNA sequence is given as TGTGCCAGCAGTTACAAGCAGGGGCTCCACGAGCAGTACTTC.